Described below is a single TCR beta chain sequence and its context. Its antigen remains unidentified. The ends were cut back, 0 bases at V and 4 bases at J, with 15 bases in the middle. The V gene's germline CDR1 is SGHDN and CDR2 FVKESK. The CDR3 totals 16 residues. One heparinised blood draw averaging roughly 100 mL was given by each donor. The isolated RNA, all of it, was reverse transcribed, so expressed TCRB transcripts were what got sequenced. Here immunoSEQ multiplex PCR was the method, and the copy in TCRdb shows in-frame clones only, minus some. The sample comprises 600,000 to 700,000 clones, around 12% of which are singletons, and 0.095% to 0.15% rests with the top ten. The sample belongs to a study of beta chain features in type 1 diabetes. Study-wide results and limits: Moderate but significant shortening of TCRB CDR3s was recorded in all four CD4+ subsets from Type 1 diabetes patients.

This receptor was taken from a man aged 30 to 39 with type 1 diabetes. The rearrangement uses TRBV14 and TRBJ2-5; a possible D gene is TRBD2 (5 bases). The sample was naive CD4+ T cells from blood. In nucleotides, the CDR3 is TGTGCCAGCAGCCAAGATGTGGGAGACCTAAGAGAGACCCAGTACTTC. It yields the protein CASSQDVGDLRETQYF.